This T cell receptor beta chain was sequenced for a study of CD8+ T cells in alopecia areata. Study as a whole: Treated patients were dosed with oral tofacitinib, taking 5 to 10 mg twice daily.

The CDR3 consists of 14 residues. Trimming took 4 bases from V and 4 from J; bases not matched to a gene: 7. Germline V CDR1 and CDR2: GTSNPN, SVGIG (reference sequence). This clone appeared a single time. The antigen is not known. After isolation, RNA underwent reverse transcription to generate cDNA as the sequencing template. This table comes from immunoSEQ multiplex PCR, and its TCRdb copy is limited to in-frame clones, with some not included. The table lists about 290,000 clones, 55% to 70% of them singletons. Treatment indicated: oral pan-JAK inhibitor, 5-10 mg twice daily. Whole-study results and caveats: Especially in alopecia totalis/universalis, lesional scalp showed greater clonality than normal scalp did. There were also resident alphabeta T cells of normal skin sequenced in scalp samples.

The genes are TRBV30 and TRBJ1-2, with TRBD1 matching over 9 bases. This specimen consisted of CD4+ T cells sorted from blood, obtained at week 24, from a patient treated with tofacitinib. This TCR was recovered from a human donor with alopecia areata. This chain's CDR3 is CAWTPDRGGYGYTF. DNA of the CDR3: TGTGCCTGGACCCCGGACAGGGGAGGCTATGGCTACACCTTC.